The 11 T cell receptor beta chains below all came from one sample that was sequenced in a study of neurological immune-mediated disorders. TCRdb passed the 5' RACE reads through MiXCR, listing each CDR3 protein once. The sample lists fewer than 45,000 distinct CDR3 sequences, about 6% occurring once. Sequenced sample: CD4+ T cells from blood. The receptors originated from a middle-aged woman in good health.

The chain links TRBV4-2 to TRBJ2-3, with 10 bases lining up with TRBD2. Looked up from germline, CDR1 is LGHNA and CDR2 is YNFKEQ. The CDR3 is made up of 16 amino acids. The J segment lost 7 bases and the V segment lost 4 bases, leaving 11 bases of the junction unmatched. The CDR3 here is CASSPSLAGNVNTQYF. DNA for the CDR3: TGTGCCAGCAGCCCGTCACTAGCGGGAAACGTGAATACGCAGTATTTT.

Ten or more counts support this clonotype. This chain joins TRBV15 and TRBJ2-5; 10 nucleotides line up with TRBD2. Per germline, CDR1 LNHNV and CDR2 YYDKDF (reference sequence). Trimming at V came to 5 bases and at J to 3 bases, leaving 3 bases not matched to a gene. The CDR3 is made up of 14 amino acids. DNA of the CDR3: TGTGCCACCAGCCGTCTAGCGGGAGAAGAGACCCAGTACTTC. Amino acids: CATSRLAGEETQYF.

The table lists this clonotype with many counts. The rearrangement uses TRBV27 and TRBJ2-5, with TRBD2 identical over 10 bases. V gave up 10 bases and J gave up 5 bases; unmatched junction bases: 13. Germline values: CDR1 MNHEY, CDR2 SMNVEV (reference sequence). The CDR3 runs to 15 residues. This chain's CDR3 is CATKALAGVRETQYF. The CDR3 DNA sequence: TGTGCCACCAAAGCCCTAGCGGGAGTACGTGAGACCCAGTACTTC.

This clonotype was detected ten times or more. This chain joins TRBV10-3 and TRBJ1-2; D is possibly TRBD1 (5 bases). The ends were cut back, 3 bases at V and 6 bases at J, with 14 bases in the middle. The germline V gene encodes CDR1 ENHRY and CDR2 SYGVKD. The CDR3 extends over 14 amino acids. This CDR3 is CAISDPRAGNGYTF. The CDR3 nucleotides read TGTGCCATCAGTGATCCCAGGGCAGGGAATGGCTACACCTTC.

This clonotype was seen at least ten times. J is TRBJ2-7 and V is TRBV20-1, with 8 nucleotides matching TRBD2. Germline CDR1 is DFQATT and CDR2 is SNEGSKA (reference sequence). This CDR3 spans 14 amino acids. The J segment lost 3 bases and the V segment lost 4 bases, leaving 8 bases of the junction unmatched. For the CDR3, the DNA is TGCAGTGCTAACGCGGCGGGAGGCCTCTACGAGCAGTACTTC. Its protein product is CSANAAGGLYEQYF.

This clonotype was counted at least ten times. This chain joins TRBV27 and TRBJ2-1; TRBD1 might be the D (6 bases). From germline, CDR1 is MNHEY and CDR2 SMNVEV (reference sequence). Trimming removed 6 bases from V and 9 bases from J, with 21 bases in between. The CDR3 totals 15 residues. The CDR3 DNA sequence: TGTGCCAGCAGACCCACAGGGATCATTGAGGGTGAGCAGTTCTTC. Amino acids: CASRPTGIIEGEQFF.

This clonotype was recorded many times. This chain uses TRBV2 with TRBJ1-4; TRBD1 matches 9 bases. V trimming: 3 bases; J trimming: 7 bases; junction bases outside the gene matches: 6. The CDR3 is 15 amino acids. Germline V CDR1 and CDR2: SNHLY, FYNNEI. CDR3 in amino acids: CASSEGTGSGEKLFF. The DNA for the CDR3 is TGTGCCAGCAGTGAGGGGACAGGGAGCGGTGAAAAACTGTTTTTT.

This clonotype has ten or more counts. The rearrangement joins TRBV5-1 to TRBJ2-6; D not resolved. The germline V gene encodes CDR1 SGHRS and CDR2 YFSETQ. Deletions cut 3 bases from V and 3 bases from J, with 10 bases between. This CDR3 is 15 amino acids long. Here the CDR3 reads CASSSKPVGANVLTF. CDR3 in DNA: TGCGCCAGCAGCTCCAAGCCGGTTGGGGCCAACGTCCTGACTTTC.

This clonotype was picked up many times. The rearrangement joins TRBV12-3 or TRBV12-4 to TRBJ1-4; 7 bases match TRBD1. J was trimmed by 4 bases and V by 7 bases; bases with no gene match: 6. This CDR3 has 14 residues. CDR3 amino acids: CASTTGYGNEKLFF. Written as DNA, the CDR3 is TGTGCCAGCACGACAGGGTATGGTAATGAAAAACTGTTTTTT.

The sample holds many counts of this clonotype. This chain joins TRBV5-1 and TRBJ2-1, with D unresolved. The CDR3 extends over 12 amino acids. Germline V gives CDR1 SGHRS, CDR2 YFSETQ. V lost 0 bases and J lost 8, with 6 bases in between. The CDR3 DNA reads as TGCGCCAGCAGCTTGGGGGATGATGAGCAGTTCTTC. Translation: CASSLGDDEQFF.

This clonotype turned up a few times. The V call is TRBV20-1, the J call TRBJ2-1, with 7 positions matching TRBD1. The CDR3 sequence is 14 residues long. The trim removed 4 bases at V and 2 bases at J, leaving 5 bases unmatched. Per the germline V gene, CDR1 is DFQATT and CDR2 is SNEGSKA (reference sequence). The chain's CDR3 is CSAIDRDTYNEQFF. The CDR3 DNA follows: TGCAGTGCTATTGACAGGGACACCTACAATGAGCAGTTCTTC.